This entry concerns a single T cell receptor (beta chain). What it binds is unknown. Generated by immunoSEQ multiplex PCR, the TCRdb table keeps only in-frame clones and is missing some. The data hold under 400,000 clones, with around 86% observed a single time. The donors were in the approximately 120-subject validation cohort; that cohort was separate from the roughly 660-subject first cohort. The entry originates in a study of cytomegalovirus exposure and HLA in healthy donors. Study findings and constraints: In vitro checks showed that a few CMV-associated chains really do target CMV antigens.

The germline V gene encodes CDR1 MDHEN and CDR2 SYDVKM. The CDR3 runs 12 residues. Trimming stripped 5 bases from V and 5 bases from J, with 9 bases between. This receptor was taken from a woman aged 18 to 35 in good health and CMV-seronegative. The sample consisted of PBMCs. The chain carries TRBV28 and TRBJ2-5; weak D call: TRBD2 (5 bases). CDR3 in DNA: TGTGCCAGCAGTCTAGCTGGGGAGACCCAGTACTTC. It specifies CASSLAGETQYF.